This TCR beta chain appears in the sequencing data of a study of blood T cell repertoires in COVID-19. TCRdb keeps only in-frame clones here, not all; method: immunoSEQ multiplex PCR. Here the sample spans 95,000 to 130,000 clones, about nine tenths being singletons. The CDR3 length is 14 residues. With V trimmed by 3 bases and J by 7 bases, 9 bases remained unmatched. The germline CDR1 and CDR2 sequences are SGHNT and YYREEE (reference sequence). Source material: peripheral blood. V and J are TRBV5-4 and TRBJ2-7; TRBD2 matches 8 bases. The source of this sequence is a human donor with active COVID-19. The donor label of this sample is uncertain. CDR3 amino acids: CASSSGLGSGEQYF. The CDR3, as DNA: TGTGCCAGCAGCTCGGGACTAGGATCTGGGGAGCAGTACTTC.